This TCR beta chain was profiled in a study of T cells in Graves' hyperthyroidism and ophthalmopathy. Template material for amplifying TCR beta CDR3 regions consisted of RNA transcripts. A first-round RT-PCR of the TCR CDR3 used the HTBI primer set. TCRdb re-called the multiplex PCR reads with MiXCR, one entry per CDR3 protein. The sample lists about 350,000 distinct CDR3 sequences; roughly 15% were seen once. The CDR3 totals 15 residues. Germline V gene sequence: CDR1 SGHNT, CDR2 YENEEA. Findings and limits, study-wide: Most clonotypes expanded in the thyroid (above 0.001) were also present in blood. The model made its ophthalmopathy prediction, and onset followed a median approximately six months later.

The authors obtained PBMCs from around 11 ml of fresh peripheral blood. This clonotype was detected a few times. Its specificity is not known. At one of its ends the junction is not consistent with the germline gene, which may arise from a read error. The genes are TRBV11-3 and TRBJ1-3; D remains ambiguous. Sequencing input: blood. The clonotype originates from a woman in her 30s with Graves' hyperthyroidism that later progressed to Graves' ophthalmopathy. CDR3 nucleotides: TGTGCCAGCAGCTTAGCGTCGAGCTCTGGAAGCACCATATATTTT. This gives the protein CASSLASSSGSTIYF.